The next 2 T cell receptor beta chains were all read from a single sample in a study of CD8+CD57+ T cells in acquired aplastic anemia. Genomic DNA templated the TCR beta VDJ and CDR3 profiling. One entry per CDR3 protein results from TCRdb running MiXCR on the reads. This sample has about 180,000 distinct CDR3 sequences, with less than 60% found just once. Sequencing involved patients with CD8+CD57+ cell expansion previously shown by flow cytometry. The sample comprised sorted CD4+, CD8+, or CD8+CD57+ T cells (not recorded which) from PBMCs. The receptors originated from a human donor with aplastic anemia.

This clonotype was seen only a few times. The chain recombines TRBV15 with TRBJ2-5; no reliable D call. The germline V gene encodes CDR1 LNHNV and CDR2 YYDKDF (reference sequence). This CDR3 has 14 amino acids. The ends were cut back, 5 bases at V and 3 bases at J, with 13 bases in the middle. In nucleotides, the CDR3 is TGTGCCACCAGCTCGCTACTAACTGAAGAGACCCAGTACTTC. This gives the protein CATSSLLTEETQYF.

The chain carries TRBV18 and TRBJ2-1; TRBD2 matches at 11 bases. Germline CDR1 and CDR2: KGHSH and LQKENI. The CDR3 contains 15 residues. The ends lost 5 bases at V and 4 bases at J; junction bases unmatched: 4. In DNA, the CDR3 is TGTGCCAGCTCATCTCGGACTAGCGGGTACAATGAGCAGTTCTTC. This gives the protein CASSSRTSGYNEQFF.